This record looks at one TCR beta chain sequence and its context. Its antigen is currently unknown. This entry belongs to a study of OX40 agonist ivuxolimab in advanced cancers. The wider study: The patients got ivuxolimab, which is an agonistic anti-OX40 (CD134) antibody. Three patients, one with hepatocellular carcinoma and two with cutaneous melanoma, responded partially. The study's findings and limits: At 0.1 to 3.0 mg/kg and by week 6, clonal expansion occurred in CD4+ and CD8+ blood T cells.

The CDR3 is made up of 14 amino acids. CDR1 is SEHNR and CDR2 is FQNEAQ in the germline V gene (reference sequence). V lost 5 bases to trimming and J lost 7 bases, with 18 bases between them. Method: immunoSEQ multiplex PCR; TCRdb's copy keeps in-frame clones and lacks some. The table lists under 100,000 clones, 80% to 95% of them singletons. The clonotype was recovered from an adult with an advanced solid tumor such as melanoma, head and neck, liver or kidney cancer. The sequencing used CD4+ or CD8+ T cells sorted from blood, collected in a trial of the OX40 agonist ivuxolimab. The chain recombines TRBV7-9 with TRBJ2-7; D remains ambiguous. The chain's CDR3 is CASSPQATIPEQYF. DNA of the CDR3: TGTGCCAGCAGCCCCCAGGCTACCATCCCGGAGCAGTACTTC.